A single sample gave rise to the 20 T cell receptor beta chains below, sequenced in a study of cytomegalovirus exposure and HLA in healthy donors. PCR primers comprised 60 Vbeta and 13 Jbeta primers. Generated by immunoSEQ multiplex PCR, the TCRdb table keeps only in-frame clones and is missing some. The sample table sets out about 140,000 clones. The sequencing input was PBMCs. The source of these receptors is a woman younger than 35 in good health and CMV-seronegative.

The CDR3 here is CASSSAANYGYTF. CDR3 in DNA: TGTGCCAGTAGTAGTGCAGCTAACTATGGCTACACCTTC. The chain combines TRBV19 with TRBJ1-2; D is unresolved. Germline V gene sequence: CDR1 LNHDA, CDR2 SQIVND (reference sequence). Between the trimmed V and J ends, which lost 4 bases and 0 bases, there was a span of 6 bases. This CDR3 is built from 13 residues.

The chain couples TRBV29-1 to TRBJ2-7; 8 bases match TRBD1. This CDR3 region has 13 residues. The germline CDR1 and CDR2 sequences are SQVTM and ANQGSEA. V trimming: 7 bases; J trimming: 3 bases; junction bases outside the gene matches: 8. The CDR3 DNA follows: TGCAGCGCCGGACAGGGAAATATCTACGAGCAGTACTTC. Encoded protein: CSAGQGNIYEQYF.

The chain is built from TRBV6-1 and TRBJ1-1; 7 nucleotides match TRBD1. Germline CDR1 and CDR2: MNHNS and SASEGT. This CDR3 comprises 14 residues. Germline trimming cut 10 bases from V and 3 bases from J; bases unmatched to any gene: 11. The CDR3 coding sequence is TGTGCCACCAAACAGGGGACCCTGGACACTGAAGCTTTCTTT. It encodes CATKQGTLDTEAFF.

The chain combines TRBV6-6 with TRBJ1-6, with a weak D call TRBD1 (6 bases). V shed 4 bases and J shed 6 bases, with 16 bases lying between them. From germline, CDR1 is MNHNY and CDR2 SVGAGI (reference sequence). This CDR3 spans 16 amino acids. The CDR3 region is CASSSRGALSNSPLHF. The CDR3 DNA sequence: TGTGCCAGCAGTTCCCGGGGGGCCTTGAGTAATTCACCCCTCCACTTT.

The chain links TRBV9 to TRBJ1-3; TRBD1 aligns across 7 bases. The CDR3 is made up of 15 amino acids. The V gene's germline CDR1 is SGDLS and CDR2 YYNGEE. V shed 3 bases, J shed 7 bases, and the junction held 10 bases outside the gene matches. The CDR3 sequence: CASSATGTEWNTIYF. CDR3 coding DNA: TGTGCCAGCAGCGCAACCGGGACAGAATGGAACACCATATATTTT. Variable domain in full (rest from reference TRBV9 and TRBJ1-3): DSGVTQTPKHLITATGQRVTLRCSPRSGDLSVYWYQQSLDQGLQFLIQYYNGEERAKGNILERFSAQQFPDLHSELNLSSLELGDSALYFCASSATGTEWNTIYFGEGSWLTVV.

The chain employs TRBV30 and TRBJ1-4; D might be TRBD1 (5 bases). The CDR3 has 13 residues. The V end lost 2 bases, the J end lost 5 bases, and 9 bases lay between the germline ends. Germline V gene lookup returns CDR1 GTSNPN and CDR2 SVGIG (reference sequence). CDR3 in amino acids: CAWSKAGNEKLFF. CDR3 DNA: TGTGCCTGGAGTAAGGCAGGGAATGAAAAACTGTTTTTT.

This chain joins TRBV27 and TRBJ2-1; the D gene is possibly TRBD2 (5 bases). Looked up from germline, CDR1 is MNHEY and CDR2 is SMNVEV (reference sequence). Trimming removed 10 bases from V and 6 bases from J, with 22 bases in between. The CDR3 runs to 15 residues. DNA of the CDR3: TGTGCCACCTTACCGATGAGCGGATCCGGCAATGAGCAGTTCTTC. Its translation: CATLPMSGSGNEQFF.

The rearrangement links TRBV7-2 to TRBJ1-5, with D hard to call. The CDR3 loop spans 13 amino acids. Germline CDR1 SGHTA, CDR2 FQGNSA. With 1 base removed from V and 4 bases from J, the gap between germline ends came to 5 bases. The CDR3 region has the DNA TGTGCCAGCAGCTTAGGACAAAATCAGCCCCAGCATTTT. Translating gives CASSLGQNQPQHF.

The chain combines TRBV7-8 with TRBJ1-2; 7 bases are shared with TRBD1. With V trimmed by 0 bases and J by 8 bases, 6 bases remained unmatched. This CDR3 is 14 amino acids long. Looked up from germline, CDR1 is SGHVS and CDR2 is FQNEAQ. The CDR3 loop is CASSLAGTERGYTF. The CDR3, as DNA: TGTGCCAGCAGCTTAGCCGGGACAGAGCGAGGCTACACCTTC.

The chain combines TRBV5-1 with TRBJ2-5; 7 nucleotides align to TRBD1. Matching the DNA end better, TRBJ2-7 makes the J call doubtful. Germline V lookup: CDR1 SGHRS, CDR2 YFSETQ. The CDR3 totals 17 residues. Here the CDR3 DNA reads TGCGCCAGCAGCTCTGGACAGGTTCTACTCAACTCCTACGAGCAGTACTTC. This sequence encodes CASSSGQVLLNSYEQYF.

CDR3 DNA sequence: TGTGCCAGCAGTGAATCTCCTCGGGAGGGCACTGAAGCTTTCTTT. Translated: CASSESPREGTEAFF. This chain uses TRBV25-1 with TRBJ1-1, with D unresolved. The germline V gene has CDR1 MGHDK and CDR2 SYGVNS. Trimming stripped 1 base from V and 4 bases from J, with 13 bases between. The CDR3 contains 15 residues.

The chain recombines TRBV4-3 with TRBJ2-3, with D perhaps matching TRBD2 (5 bases). Trimming shortened V by 2 bases and J by 6 bases, and 12 bases separated the two germline ends. CDR1 is LGHNA and CDR2 is YSLEER in the germline V gene. The CDR3 is 14 residues long. The CDR3 DNA is TGCGCCAGCAGCCAATATCAGCGGTCGGATACGCAGTATTTT. Protein product: CASSQYQRSDTQYF.

The rearrangement uses TRBV13 and TRBJ2-2; 8 bases agree with TRBD1. Trimming at V came to 3 bases and at J to 2 bases, leaving 5 bases not matched to a gene. Germline V lookup: CDR1 PRHDT, CDR2 FYEKMQ (reference sequence). The CDR3 is 16 amino acids. The chain's CDR3 is CASSLRDRRNTGELFF. CDR3 nucleotide sequence: TGTGCCAGCAGCTTGAGGGACAGGCGTAACACCGGGGAGCTGTTTTTT.

The chain joins TRBV30 to TRBJ1-1; maybe TRBD1 (6 bases). The V gene lost 6 bases and the J gene lost 1 base, with 9 bases spanning the gap. CDR3 length equals 12 residues. From germline, CDR1 is GTSNPN and CDR2 SVGIG (reference sequence). The CDR3 loop is CACEDRNTEAFF. In DNA, the CDR3 is TGTGCCTGCGAGGACAGGAACACTGAAGCTTTCTTT. Full variable domain (missing parts from reference TRBV30 and TRBJ1-1): SQTIHQWPATLVQPVGSPLSLECTVEGTSNPNLYWYRQAAGRGLQLLFYSVGIGQISSEVPQNLSASRPQDRQFILSSKKLLLSDSGFYLCACEDRNTEAFFGQGTRLTVV.

This rearrangement joins TRBV28 to TRBJ2-1; D uncertain. This CDR3 is 17 amino acids long. Trimming pared 3 bases from V and 3 bases from J, leaving 18 bases between. The germline CDR1 and CDR2 sequences are MDHEN and SYDVKM. The CDR3 loop is CASSLTTSPLYYNEQFF. CDR3 nucleotides: TGTGCCAGCAGTTTGACGACTTCTCCCCTATACTACAATGAGCAGTTCTTC.

The chain couples TRBV7-6 to TRBJ1-2; D may be TRBD1 (5 bases). V was shortened by 1 base and J by 8 bases, with 17 bases between the two germline ends. CDR3 length equals 15 residues. Germline V gene sequence: CDR1 SGHVS, CDR2 FNYEAQ. The CDR3 reads CASSLGQGSAGGYTF. CDR3 sequence (DNA): TGTGCCAGCAGCTTAGGCCAGGGAAGCGCGGGGGGCTACACCTTC.

DNA for the CDR3: TGTGCCAGCAGTTTATCTTTTGCAGGGGCCGACATGAACACTGAAGCTTTCTTT. It encodes CASSLSFAGADMNTEAFF. V usage is TRBV27 and J usage is TRBJ1-1; D perhaps matches TRBD1 (6 bases). Germline CDR1 MNHEY, CDR2 SMNVEV (reference sequence). This CDR3 has 18 amino acids. Trimming left V 0 bases short and J 0 bases short, with 17 bases between.

This chain uses TRBV30 with TRBJ1-1; unclear D gene. Germline V gene sequence: CDR1 GTSNPN, CDR2 SVGIG (reference sequence). The CDR3 runs to 13 residues. V shed 3 bases and J shed 8 bases, with 16 bases lying between them. In DNA, the CDR3 is TGTGCCTGGAGGAGGGCAGGCTGGACGGAAGCTTTCTTT. Translation: CAWRRAGWTEAFF.

CDR3 DNA sequence: TGTGCCAGCAGCTTGGGACAGGGAACTGAAGCTTTCTTT. It codes for CASSLGQGTEAFF. The chain links TRBV7-6 to TRBJ1-1, with 9 bases aligning to TRBD1. Unmatched junction bases numbered 1, after V lost 3 bases and J lost 5 bases. The germline gives CDR1 SGHVS, CDR2 FNYEAQ. This CDR3 region has 13 residues. Together with reference TRBV7-6 and TRBJ1-1, the CDR3 gives the full variable domain: GAGVSQSPRYKVTKRGQDVALRCDPISGHVSLYWYRQALGQGPEFLTYFNYEAQQDKSGLPNDRFSAERPEGSISTLTIQRTEQRDSAMYRCASSLGQGTEAFFGQGTRLTVV.

The chain's CDR3 is CASSLDRNRAEAFF. CDR3 DNA sequence: TGTGCCAGCAGCCTGGACAGGAATAGGGCTGAAGCTTTCTTT. The J gene is TRBJ1-1, the V gene TRBV6-5; TRBD1 matches at 7 bases. CDR1 MNHEY and CDR2 SVGAGI come from the germline V gene. The CDR3 has 14 amino acids. The V and J ends lost 6 bases and 6 bases, in that order; junction bases with no gene match: 10.